This TCR beta chain was identified in a study of blood T cells in healthy people across ages. Alongside a J-beta primer mix, a sample-barcoded 5' primer served in a second PCR lasting about 7 to 11 cycles. Every cDNA molecule carried a tag from a template-switch adaptor bearing 12 random nucleotides. TCRdb reprocessed the 5' RACE reads with MiXCR, giving one entry per CDR3 protein. The data contain fewer than 1,200,000 distinct CDR3 sequences, roughly 24% of them singletons. The ends were cut back, 7 bases at V and 4 bases at J, with 10 bases in the middle. The CDR3 is made up of 13 amino acids. General observations from the study: Both higher diversity and more naive CD4+ cells marked long-lived donors when set against aged donors.

Regarding this clonotype: Its antigen is still unknown.

These same records also appear under a second study, on T cells of mothers and their children. Turning to that study: Three healthy Caucasian mothers and their six children donated. TCR recombination output is shaped by thymic selection similarly in related and unrelated pairs.

The sample comprised blood. This sequence originates from a girl aged 2-10 years in good health. V gene TRBV12-3 or TRBV12-4 combines with J gene TRBJ2-2; D not resolved. The CDR3 spells CASTPLITGELFF. In nucleotides, the CDR3 is TGTGCCAGCACCCCTCTTATCACCGGGGAGCTGTTTTTT.